Listed below are T cell receptor beta chains from one sample, sequenced in a study of T cells in Graves' hyperthyroidism and ophthalmopathy. One entry per CDR3 protein, called by TCRdb with MiXCR from the multiplex PCR reads. In the table there are about 53,000 distinct CDR3 sequences, 49% of which are singletons. The specimen was blood. The receptors stem from a woman aged 30 to 39 with Graves' ophthalmopathy. Both conserved end residues are part of each CDR3. The D gene is left open where the match is weak. Some rows mark clone size as missing; the rest say once, few, many or name a class of expanded clone.

d_call | j_call | v_call | clone_size | cdr3_nt | cdr3_aa
TRBD2 | TRBJ2-7 | TRBV20-1 | many | TGCAGTGCTAGAGATCTGTTAGCGGGCCCCTTCTCCTACGAGCAGTACTTC | CSARDLLAGPFSYEQYF
- | TRBJ1-1 | TRBV7-2 | - | TGTGCCGGCAGCTCACAGCGGGTTACTGAAGCCTTCTTT | CAGSSQRVTEAFF
- | TRBJ1-2 | TRBV3-1 | many | TGTGCCAGCAGCCCTTTAGCCCAGGGGATGGATGGCTACACCTTC | CASSPLAQGMDGYTF
- | TRBJ2-5 | TRBV20-1 | many | TGCAGTGCTAGACTACAACAAGAGACCCAGTACTTC | CSARLQQETQYF
- | TRBJ1-2 | TRBV29-1 | - | TGCAGCGTGCCCAATCAGGACAGCCGTCCGGATGGCTACACCTTC | CSVPNQDSRPDGYTF
TRBD1 | TRBJ1-1 | TRBV19 | many | TGTGCCAGTAGTATGACAGGGGGCTCTACTGAAGCTTTCTTT | CASSMTGGSTEAFF
- | TRBJ1-4 | TRBV2 | - | TGTGCCAGCAGAAGACAGGCTAATGAAAAACTGTTTTTT | CASRRQANEKLFF
- | TRBJ2-6 | TRBV13 | - | TGTGCCAGCAGCTTATGGACGAGGGCCAACGTCCTGACTTTC | CASSLWTRANVLTF
TRBD1 | TRBJ1-1 | TRBV5-1 | - | TGCGCCTGCAGCACCCAGGGGGGGAGGGGTACTGAAGCGTTCTTT | CACSTQGGRGTEAFF
TRBD2 | TRBJ2-7 | TRBV3-1 | many | TGTGCCAGCAGGGACTCTAGCGGGAGTAATTACGAGCAGTACTTC | CASRDSSGSNYEQYF
- | TRBJ1-1 | TRBV20-1 | many | TGCAGCCCTACCCCTGTACAGTTGAACACTGAAGCTTTCTTT | CSPTPVQLNTEAFF
TRBD2 | TRBJ2-1 | TRBV7-3 | - | TGTGCCAGCAGCTCCCAGGGGTTGGCTAGCGGGAGGAATGAGCAGTTCTTC | CASSSQGLASGRNEQFF
TRBD2 | TRBJ2-7 | TRBV20-1 | - | TGCAGTGCTAGGGGCGGGAGATTCGAGCAGTACTTC | CSARGGRFEQYF
- | TRBJ1-1 | TRBV4-1 | - | TGCGCCAGCAGCCAAGTGTACTGGGATTTTACGGAAGCTTTCTTT | CASSQVYWDFTEAFF
TRBD2 | TRBJ2-1 | TRBV24-1 | - | TGTGCCACCAGTGTAACTAGCGGCTCGGAATTGCGGCAGTTCTTC | CATSVTSGSELRQFF
TRBD1 | TRBJ2-1 | TRBV5-4 | many | TGTGCCAGCAGCTCACAGGGGCGCTCCTACAATGAGCAGTTCTTC | CASSSQGRSYNEQFF
- | TRBJ1-4 | TRBV14 | - | TGTGTCAGCAGCCCCTACACCCTGACGAATGAAAAACTGTTTTTC | CVSSPYTLTNEKLFF
- | TRBJ1-5 | TRBV27 | many | TGTGCCAGCAGTTGGGGGGGTTGGAATCAGCCCCAGCATTTT | CASSWGGWNQPQHF
TRBD2 | TRBJ2-1 | TRBV7-9 | many | TGTGCCAGCAGCCAGCGGGGGAATGAGCAGTTCTTC | CASSQRGNEQFF
TRBD1 | TRBJ2-1 | TRBV5-8 | many | TGTGCCAGCAGCTTAGGGACAGGCTACCTTTATTACAATGAGCAGTTCTTC | CASSLGTGYLYYNEQFF
TRBD1 | TRBJ1-2 | TRBV19 | once | TGTGCCAGTACCCCGGCCGGGACAGGGGGCTATGGCTACACCTTC | CASTPAGTGGYGYTF
- | TRBJ2-7 | TRBV10-1 | - | TGCGCCAGCAGTAGGAGGGACACCCAGCAGTACTTC | CASSRRDTQQYF
- | TRBJ1-5 | TRBV20-1 | - | TGCAGTGCTAGAGATCCGAGGACTAGCGGGAACTACAATGAGCCCCAGCATTTT | CSARDPRTSGNYNEPQHF